The rows below give T cell receptor beta chains drawn from one sample of a study of human T cells and chemical hapten exposure. TCRdb reprocessed the RACE reads via MiXCR and lists one record per CDR3 protein. The sample has 35,000 to 50,000 distinct CDR3 sequences; more than 9% are singletons. Sequences were derived from whole blood, sampled in connection with sensitization to the hapten diphenylcyclopropenone (DPC). Every receptor here comes from a man in his thirties or forties with alopecia areata. Some clones in this sample may be carry-over from other donors' samples. Each CDR3 is given with its conserved first and last residue. The order of the fields is V gene, J gene, clone size, D gene, CDR3 protein, CDR3 DNA. D genes are given only for firm matches. Where a row states a size, it is once, few, many or the class of an expanded clone; other rows omit it.

TRBV12-3/TRBV12-4	TRBJ2-1	few	TRBD2	CASSFLAGGNNEQFF	TGTGCCAGCAGTTTTCTAGCGGGAGGTAACAATGAGCAGTTCTTC
TRBV25-1	TRBJ1-5	many	TRBD1	CASRGQGGVPQHF	TGTGCCAGCAGAGGACAGGGTGGGGTGCCCCAGCATTTT
TRBV6-4	TRBJ2-2	few	TRBD2	CASSVQAGGRELFF	TGTGCCAGCAGTGTCCAAGCGGGAGGAAGGGAGCTGTTTTTT
TRBV18	TRBJ1-2	-	-	CASSPPARNYGYTF	TGTGCCAGCTCACCACCGGCACGAAACTATGGCTACACCTTC
TRBV7-9	TRBJ1-1	-	-	CASSLRAENTEAFF	TGTGCCAGCAGCTTAAGGGCGGAGAACACTGAAGCTTTCTTT
TRBV5-4	TRBJ1-2	-	-	CASSSRATPYGYTF	TGTGCCAGCAGTTCCCGGGCTACGCCCTATGGCTACACCTTC
TRBV10-1	TRBJ2-1	-	-	CASVNSSGTIHEQFF	TGCGCCAGCGTGAATAGTAGCGGTACAATCCATGAGCAGTTCTTC
TRBV12-3/TRBV12-4	TRBJ1-1	-	TRBD1	CASSSTGRAEAFF	TGTGCCAGCAGTTCGACAGGGAGGGCTGAAGCTTTCTTT
TRBV7-6	TRBJ1-5	-	TRBD1	CASSYGTGDQPQHF	TGTGCCAGCAGCTATGGGACAGGGGATCAGCCCCAGCATTTT
TRBV7-9	TRBJ1-1	-	-	CASSLATGAGTEAFF	TGTGCCAGCAGCTTAGCGACAGGAGCGGGCACTGAAGCTTTCTTT
TRBV4-1	TRBJ2-7	few	TRBD2	CASSQGLAALYEQYF	TGCGCCAGCAGCCAGGGACTAGCGGCCCTCTACGAGCAGTACTTC
TRBV11-3	TRBJ2-1	-	TRBD1	CASSSGQVQFF	TGTGCCAGCAGCTCCGGACAGGTGCAGTTCTTC
TRBV10-3	TRBJ2-5	-	-	CAMRRGPQETQYF	TGTGCCATGAGGAGGGGGCCTCAAGAGACCCAGTACTTC
TRBV14	TRBJ2-2	-	-	CASSQATGVNTGELFF	TGTGCCAGCAGCCAAGCTACAGGAGTGAACACCGGGGAGCTGTTTTTT
TRBV6-1	TRBJ1-6	few	TRBD1	CASSGDRVSPLHF	TGTGCCAGCAGCGGGGACAGGGTTTCACCCCTCCACTTT
TRBV7-8	TRBJ2-1	many	-	CATIGMASNEQFF	TGTGCCACCATAGGCATGGCAAGCAATGAGCAGTTCTTC
TRBV12-3/TRBV12-4	TRBJ2-1	many	-	CASTPLGTVYNEQFF	TGTGCCAGCACCCCCCTGGGGACTGTCTACAATGAGCAGTTCTTC
TRBV15	TRBJ1-1	few	-	CATSSRQNTEAFF	TGTGCCACCAGCAGCCGACAGAACACTGAAGCTTTCTTT
TRBV9	TRBJ1-5	-	-	CASSVGGSNQPQHF	TGTGCCAGCAGCGTAGGGGGCAGCAATCAGCCCCAGCATTTT
TRBV20-1	TRBJ2-4	-	-	CSANAPGRYDIQYF	TGCAGTGCTAATGCCCCGGGGAGGTACGACATTCAGTACTTC
TRBV14	TRBJ1-6	few	-	CASSQDLGVSPLHF	TGTGCCAGCAGCCAAGATCTTGGGGTTTCACCCCTCCACTTT
TRBV5-1	TRBJ1-2	many	-	CASSITGRDYGYTF	TGCGCCAGCAGCATTACAGGGCGCGACTATGGCTACACCTTC
TRBV9	TRBJ2-3	few	TRBD2	CASSLRLAGASSTDTQYF	TGTGCCAGCAGCCTCCGACTAGCGGGGGCCTCTAGCACAGATACGCAGTATTTT
TRBV4-2	TRBJ1-5	many	-	CASSQETGREWPQHF	TGTGCCAGCAGCCAGGAGACCGGCCGGGAATGGCCCCAGCATTTT
TRBV5-1	TRBJ1-1	-	-	CASTLNTEAFF	TGCGCCAGCACCCTGAACACTGAAGCTTTCTTT
TRBV6-2/TRBV6-3	TRBJ2-2	-	-	CASSIPPNTGELFF	TGTGCCAGCAGCATCCCCCCGAACACCGGGGAGCTGTTTTTT
TRBV7-3	TRBJ1-6	-	-	CASSSNQRTPLHF	TGTGCCAGCAGCTCCAACCAACGAACACCCCTCCACTTT
TRBV2	TRBJ2-5	-	TRBD2	CASEDGGYQETQYF	TGTGCCAGCGAGGACGGGGGGTACCAAGAGACCCAGTACTTC
TRBV3-1	TRBJ1-2	-	TRBD1	CASSPAIGQGLPGGYTF	TGTGCCAGCAGCCCTGCCATAGGACAGGGTTTACCCGGTGGCTACACCTTC
TRBV20-1	TRBJ2-7	many	-	CSATDSLSSYEQYF	TGCAGTGCTACGGACAGCCTGAGCTCCTACGAGCAGTACTTC
TRBV5-1	TRBJ1-1	many	-	CASTLSPGMNTEAFF	TGCGCCAGCACCCTGAGTCCGGGGATGAACACTGAAGCTTTCTTT
TRBV18	TRBJ2-7	many	TRBD2	CASSPPPGLALYEQYF	TGTGCCAGCTCACCACCTCCGGGACTAGCTTTATACGAGCAGTACTTC
TRBV20-1	TRBJ2-3	many	TRBD2	CSARDPGLAADTQYF	TGCAGTGCTAGAGATCCGGGACTAGCTGCAGATACGCAGTATTTT
TRBV6-4	TRBJ2-3	-	-	CASSDDPGSTDTQYF	TGTGCCAGCAGTGACGATCCGGGTAGCACAGATACGCAGTATTTT
TRBV27	TRBJ2-3	few	TRBD2	CASSLFPSGGVTDTQYF	TGTGCCAGCAGTTTATTTCCTAGCGGGGGGGTCACAGATACGCAGTATTTT
TRBV2	TRBJ1-5	many	TRBD1	CASSDRTGRLGNQPQHF	TGTGCCAGCAGCGACCGGACAGGGCGACTCGGCAATCAGCCCCAGCATTTT
TRBV21-1	TRBJ2-2	few	-	CASRAGTSGSSPGELFF	TGTGCCAGCAGAGCCGGGACTAGCGGGTCCTCACCGGGGGAGCTGTTTTTT
TRBV6-1	TRBJ2-6	-	TRBD1	CASSVGPGQGRLGANVLTF	TGTGCCAGCAGTGTCGGACCGGGACAGGGACGTTTAGGGGCCAACGTCCTGACTTTC
TRBV19	TRBJ2-5	many	-	CASTPGRQETQYF	TGTGCCAGTACCCCGGGACGCCAAGAGACCCAGTACTTC
TRBV11-2	TRBJ1-4	-	-	CASSNPGTSREKLFF	TGTGCCAGCAGCAATCCCGGGACATCACGCGAAAAACTGTTTTTT